Sequencing of this T cell receptor (beta chain) was carried out in a study of shared clonotypes between healthy human individuals. General observations from the study: Among the subsets, naive ones generally showed larger estimated richness than memory ones. Non-shared clonotypes were found to have lower generation probabilities than the clonotypes that were shared by all four of the sorted-subset donors.

Concerning this clone itself: Its antigen is unknown.

Profiling relied on immunoSEQ multiplex PCR, and the TCRdb table lists in-frame clones only, not all of them. The sample lists about 2 million clones, 95% seen once, with 0.1% to 0.15% in the top ten. Germline V gene sequence: CDR1 SGHTA, CDR2 FQGNSA. The junction had 7 bases not matched to a gene; V was cut back by 5 bases and J by 1 base. The CDR3 covers 16 residues. The receptor was isolated from a man between 18 and 29 years old in good health. Sequencing was carried out using naive CD4+ T cells sorted from blood. Described subset: CD45RA+ positively selected. The chain links TRBV7-2 to TRBJ2-7; 11 bases map to TRBD1. The CDR3: CASSTGTGGNSYEQYF. DNA for the CDR3: TGTGCCAGCAGCACCGGGACAGGGGGGAATTCCTACGAGCAGTACTTC.